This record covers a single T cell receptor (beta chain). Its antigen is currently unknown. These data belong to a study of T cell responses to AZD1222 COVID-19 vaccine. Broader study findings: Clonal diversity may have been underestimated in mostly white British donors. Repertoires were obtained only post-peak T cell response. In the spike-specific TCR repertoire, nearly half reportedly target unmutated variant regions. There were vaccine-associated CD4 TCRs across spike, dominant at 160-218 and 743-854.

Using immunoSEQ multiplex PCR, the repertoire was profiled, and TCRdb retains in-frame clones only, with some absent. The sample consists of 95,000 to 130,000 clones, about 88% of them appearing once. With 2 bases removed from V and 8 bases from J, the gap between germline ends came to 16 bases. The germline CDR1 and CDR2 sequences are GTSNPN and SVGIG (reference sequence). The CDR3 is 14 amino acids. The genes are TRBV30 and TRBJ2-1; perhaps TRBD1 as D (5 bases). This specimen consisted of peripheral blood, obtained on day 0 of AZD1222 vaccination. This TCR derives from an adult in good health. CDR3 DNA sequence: TGTGCCTGGAGTTCCCCAAGGGGCGTCTATGAGCAGTTCTTC. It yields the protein CAWSSPRGVYEQFF.